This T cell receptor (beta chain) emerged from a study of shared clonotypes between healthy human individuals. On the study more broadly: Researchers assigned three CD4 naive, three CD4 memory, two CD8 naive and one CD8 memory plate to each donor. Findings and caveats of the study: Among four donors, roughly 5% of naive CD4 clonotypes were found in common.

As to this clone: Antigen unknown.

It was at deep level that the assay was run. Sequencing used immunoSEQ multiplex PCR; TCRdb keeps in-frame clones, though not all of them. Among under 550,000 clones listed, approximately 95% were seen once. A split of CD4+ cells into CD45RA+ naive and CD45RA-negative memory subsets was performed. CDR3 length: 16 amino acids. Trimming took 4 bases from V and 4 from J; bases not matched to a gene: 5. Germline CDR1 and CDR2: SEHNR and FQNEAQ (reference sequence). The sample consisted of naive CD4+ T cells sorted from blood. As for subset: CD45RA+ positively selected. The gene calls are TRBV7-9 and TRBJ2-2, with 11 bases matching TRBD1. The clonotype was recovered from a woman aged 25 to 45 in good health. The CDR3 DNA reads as TGTGCCAGCAGCTCCACCGGGACAGGGGGCACCGGGGAGCTGTTTTTT. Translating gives CASSSTGTGGTGELFF.